The following is a TCR beta chain sequence with its context. Data came from immunoSEQ multiplex PCR; TCRdb stores just in-frame clones and leaves some out. The repertoire holds 55,000 to 75,000 clones, about 93% seen once, with more than 20% in the top ten. These data come from a study of OX40 agonist ivuxolimab in advanced cancers. Sampling of blood occurred at baseline, cycle 4 day 1, and cycle 7 day 1. V was clipped by 3 bases and J by 4 bases, with 13 bases between them. Germline CDR1 is LNHDA and CDR2 is SQIVND (reference sequence). The CDR3 length is 15 residues. This chain joins TRBV19 and TRBJ1-5; possible D gene TRBD1, 5 bases. The material sequenced was CD4+ or CD8+ T cells sorted from blood, taken in a trial of the OX40 agonist ivuxolimab. The origin of this receptor is an adult with an advanced solid tumor such as melanoma, head and neck, liver or kidney cancer. The chain's CDR3 is CASSIGGGENQPQHF. CDR3 bases: TGTGCCAGTAGTATTGGTGGAGGGGAGAATCAGCCCCAGCATTTT.